These T cell receptor beta chains were read from a single sample in a study of preoperative IRX-2 immunotherapy in early breast cancer. Profiling relied on immunoSEQ multiplex PCR, and the TCRdb table lists in-frame clones only, not all of them. The table shows 20,000 to 30,000 clones, with approximately 72% occurring only once. Sequencing used lymph node tissue, obtained after IRX-2 immunotherapy. The receptors were gathered from a human donor with breast cancer. CDR3s include the opening cysteine and the closing phenylalanine or tryptophan. The D gene is left open where the match is weak. Part of the rows lack a size; the others show once, few, many or a class for expanded clones.

CASSSGLAGDPYEQYF	TGTGCCAGCAGTTCGGGACTAGCGGGAGACCCCTACGAGCAGTACTTC	TRBV6-8	TRBJ2-7	.	TRBD2
CASSFRAAVTDTGELFF	TGTGCCAGCAGCTTCCGGGCGGCGGTTACAGACACCGGGGAGCTGTTTTTT	TRBV11-3	TRBJ2-2	.	.
CASSVLAASYNEQFF	TGCGCCAGCAGCGTACTAGCGGCCTCCTACAATGAGCAGTTCTTC	TRBV5-1	TRBJ2-1	.	TRBD2
CASSPQGSGAYNEQFF	TGTGCCAGCAGCCCCCAGGGTAGCGGGGCCTACAATGAGCAGTTCTTC	TRBV7-7	TRBJ2-1	.	TRBD2
CASIISGDPSYEQYF	TGTGCCAGCATCATAAGCGGAGACCCTTCCTACGAGCAGTACTTC	TRBV15	TRBJ2-7	once	.
CASSLEGSGLETQYF	TGTGCCAGCAGCTTAGAGGGGTCAGGTTTAGAGACCCAGTACTTC	TRBV11-3	TRBJ2-5	.	.
CASSRTGGSYGYTF	TGTGCTAGCAGCAGGACAGGGGGCAGCTATGGCTACACCTTC	TRBV7-6	TRBJ1-2	few	TRBD1
CAWSGQVHTNQPQHF	TGTGCCTGGAGTGGGCAGGTCCACACGAATCAGCCCCAGCATTTT	TRBV30	TRBJ1-5	.	.
CASSTWTGNTGELFF	TGTGCCAGCAGCACATGGACAGGCAACACCGGGGAGCTGTTTTTT	TRBV7-1	TRBJ2-2	.	TRBD1
CASSSDPNTGELFF	TGTGCCAGCAGTTCTGACCCGAACACCGGGGAGCTGTTTTTT	TRBV6-8	TRBJ2-2	.	.
CSVGGYNGNTIYF	TGCAGCGTTGGTGGATACAATGGAAACACCATATATTTT	TRBV29-1	TRBJ1-3	.	.
CASGAGTGPGEQYF	TGTGCCAGCGGCGCCGGGACAGGCCCGGGGGAGCAGTACTTC	TRBV7-1	TRBJ2-7	few	TRBD1
CASSLGTTYNEQFF	TGTGCCAGCAGCTTGGGGACTACCTACAATGAGCAGTTCTTC	TRBV11-3	TRBJ2-1	.	TRBD2
CASSSPNRGTDTQYF	TGTGCCAGCAGTTCCCCGAATAGAGGAACAGATACGCAGTATTTT	TRBV6-8	TRBJ2-3	.	.
CAISPTGDNQPQHF	TGTGCCATCAGCCCTACAGGGGATAATCAGCCCCAGCATTTT	TRBV6-8	TRBJ1-5	.	TRBD1
CASSFGGVINEKLFF	TGTGCCAGCAGTTTTGGGGGGGTCATTAATGAAAAACTGTTTTTT	TRBV22-1	TRBJ1-4	.	.
CASSLLREGQGAAGYTF	TGTGCCAGCAGTTTATTGCGAGAAGGACAGGGCGCGGCTGGCTACACCTTC	TRBV28	TRBJ1-2	.	TRBD1
CASSPGTAWGETQYF	TGTGCCAGCAGTCCAGGTACAGCGTGGGGAGAGACCCAGTACTTC	TRBV28	TRBJ2-5	.	.
CASTFTTEVGKLFF	TGTGCCAGCACGTTCACTACAGAGGTCGGGAAACTGTTTTTT	TRBV28	TRBJ1-4	.	.
CASSLAAAGGPNEQFF	TGTGCCAGCAGCTTGGCGGCAGCGGGAGGACCCAATGAGCAGTTCTTC	TRBV11-3	TRBJ2-1	.	TRBD2
CASRSSGKGAGEQYF	TGCGCCAGCAGGAGCTCAGGGAAGGGGGCTGGCGAGCAGTACTTC	TRBV5-1	TRBJ2-7	.	TRBD1
CASSLGSEADNEQFF	TGCGCCAGCAGCTTAGGCTCAGAGGCCGACAATGAGCAGTTCTTC	TRBV5-1	TRBJ2-1	.	.
CASNRAAYEQYF	TGTGCCAGCAATAGGGCGGCTTACGAGCAGTACTTC	TRBV28	TRBJ2-7	.	.
CASSYSGIATEAFF	TGTGCCAGCAGTTACTCCGGTATTGCCACTGAAGCTTTCTTT	TRBV6-7	TRBJ1-1	.	.
CASSQDLNYGYTF	TGTGCCAGCAGCCAAGATTTGAACTATGGCTACACCTTC	TRBV14	TRBJ1-2	.	.
CASSSIPGGSLLTDTQYF	TGCGCCAGCAGCTCAATCCCCGGCGGGAGCCTCCTCACAGATACGCAGTATTTT	TRBV5-1	TRBJ2-3	.	TRBD2
CASSIPLRGGAPYLFF	TGTGCCAGCAGTATCCCCCTGCGTGGCGGTGCCCCGTATCTCTTCTTC	TRBV6-8	TRBJ2-1	.	.
CASRSGQNSGNTIYF	TGTGCCAGTCGCTCGGGGCAAAACTCTGGAAACACCATATATTTT	TRBV19	TRBJ1-3	.	.
CASRPGLGNEQFF	TGTGCCAGCAGGCCCGGATTGGGAAATGAGCAGTTCTTC	TRBV6-8	TRBJ2-1	.	.
CASSLVTATNTGELFF	TGCGCCAGCAGCTTGGTAACAGCTACGAACACCGGGGAGCTGTTTTTT	TRBV5-1	TRBJ2-2	.	.
CASRGQGDGHEQYF	TGTGCCAGTAGGGGACAGGGGGATGGCCACGAGCAGTACTTC	TRBV19	TRBJ2-7	.	TRBD1
CASSEGLAGASNNEQFF	TGTGCCAGTAGTGAGGGACTAGCGGGCGCCTCTAACAATGAGCAGTTCTTC	TRBV19	TRBJ2-1	.	TRBD2
CASSPRTLSAGTDTQYF	TGCGCCAGCAGCCCGAGGACTCTTTCTGCCGGCACAGATACGCAGTATTTT	TRBV5-1	TRBJ2-3	.	.
CASSSIAGAGNEQFF	TGTGCCAGCTCATCAATAGCGGGAGCTGGTAATGAGCAGTTCTTC	TRBV18	TRBJ2-1	.	TRBD2
CASSVGPGVTDTQYF	TGTGCCAGCAGCGTAGGACCGGGGGTGACAGATACGCAGTATTTT	TRBV9	TRBJ2-3	.	.
CASSLEEPSTDTQYF	TGCGCCAGCAGCTTGGAAGAACCTAGCACAGATACGCAGTATTTT	TRBV5-1	TRBJ2-3	.	.
CASSPTQGTDTQYF	TGTGCCAGCTCACCGACACAGGGGACAGATACGCAGTATTTT	TRBV18	TRBJ2-3	.	TRBD1
CASSQVLEGANGYTF	TGTGCCAGCAGCCAAGTGTTGGAGGGGGCGAACGGCTACACCTTC	TRBV14	TRBJ1-2	.	TRBD1
CASRQQGFYTGELFF	TGTGCCAGCCGTCAACAGGGGTTCTACACCGGGGAGCTGTTTTTT	TRBV28	TRBJ2-2	.	TRBD1
CASSKSASGNTGELFF	TGTGCCAGTAGTAAAAGTGCTAGCGGGAACACCGGGGAGCTGTTTTTT	TRBV19	TRBJ2-2	.	TRBD2
CASSQIWRPSSYNEQFF	TGTGCCAGCAGCCAAATCTGGAGGCCGAGCTCCTACAATGAGCAGTTCTTC	TRBV16	TRBJ2-1	.	.
CASSLFREKGGEQFF	TGCGCCAGCAGCTTGTTCCGGGAGAAGGGTGGTGAGCAGTTCTTC	TRBV5-1	TRBJ2-1	.	.
CAWSVRGQRETQYF	TGTGCCTGGAGTGTACGTGGACAGAGGGAGACCCAGTACTTC	TRBV30	TRBJ2-5	.	.
CATRVLAIQAEAFF	TGTGCCACCCGGGTACTTGCCATTCAAGCTGAAGCTTTCTTT	TRBV6-8	TRBJ1-1	.	.
CASTSAGLAGGEHGELFF	TGTGCCAGCACCTCCGCTGGACTAGCGGGAGGGGAGCACGGGGAGCTGTTTTTT	TRBV6-8	TRBJ2-2	few	TRBD2
CASRTSGIEQYF	TGTGCCAGTCGGACTAGCGGCATCGAGCAGTACTTC	TRBV19	TRBJ2-7	.	TRBD2
CASSQEWSGEETQYF	TGTGCCAGCAGCCAAGAGTGGAGCGGCGAAGAGACCCAGTACTTC	TRBV7-6	TRBJ2-5	.	.